This TCR beta chain was identified during a study of blood T cell repertoires in COVID-19. A few counts support this clone. The length of the CDR3 is 18 residues. CDR1 and CDR2 (germline): SGHTA, FQGNSA. V dropped 7 bases and J dropped 0; count of bases not matched to a gene: 16. Profiling relied on immunoSEQ multiplex PCR, and the TCRdb table lists in-frame clones only, not all of them. The table records over 350,000 clones, just under 90% of them present only once. The origin of this receptor is a woman between 45 and 60 years old who had recovered from COVID-19. The V and J genes are TRBV7-2 and TRBJ2-7; TRBD2 matches 9 bases. Specimen: PBMCs or T cells enriched from blood (not recorded which). As DNA, the CDR3 is TGTGCCAGCACCCTAGGGCCTAGCGGGGCCCAACCCTCCTACGAGCAGTACTTC. This codes for CASTLGPSGAQPSYEQYF.